These 32 T cell receptor beta chains were all obtained from the same sample, sequenced in a study of identical twins. A single record per CDR3 protein comes from TCRdb applying MiXCR to the 5' RACE reads. Among about 900,000 distinct CDR3 sequences listed, about 12% were seen once. This sample also belongs to another study, concerning yellow fever vaccine responses in identical twins.

What was sequenced was PBMCs. The receptors stem from a woman aged 18-30 years in good health.

This clonotype was seen only a few times. The V and J genes are TRBV10-3 and TRBJ2-5, with D possibly TRBD1 on 5 matching bases. This CDR3 is 16 amino acids long. Trimming stripped 2 bases from V and 2 bases from J, with 15 bases between. Germline V lookup: CDR1 ENHRY, CDR2 SYGVKD. CDR3 nucleotides: TGTGCCATCAGTGAGGCACCCCAAAGGGGTCAAGAGACCCAGTACTTC. Translated: CAISEAPQRGQETQYF.

The genes are TRBV24-1 and TRBJ2-3, with 11 bases that match TRBD2. Looked up from germline, CDR1 is KGHDR and CDR2 is SFDVKD. Trimming removed 1 base from V and 1 base from J; junction bases left unmatched: 0. This CDR3 region has 16 residues. This CDR3 reads CATSDLLAGGTDTQYF. Here the CDR3 DNA reads TGTGCCACCAGTGATTTACTAGCGGGGGGCACAGATACGCAGTATTTT.

A few counts support this clonotype. The chain carries TRBV2 and TRBJ1-6; 11 nucleotides match TRBD1. This CDR3 region has 14 residues. J gave up 7 bases and V 8 bases, and 4 bases lay outside the gene matches. Germline V CDR1 and CDR2: SNHLY, FYNNEI. The CDR3 nucleotides read TGTGCCAGCTGGACAGGGGGCTGGAATTCACCCCTCCACTTT. Amino acids: CASWTGGWNSPLHF. Filled out from reference TRBV2 and TRBJ1-6, the complete variable domain reads EPEVTQTPSHQVTQMGQEVILRCVPISNHLYFYWYRQILGQKVEFLVSFYNNEISEKSEIFDDQFSVERPDGSNFTLKIRSTKLEDSAMYFCASWTGGWNSPLHFGNGTRLTVT.

This clonotype showed up just a few times. CDR3 loop: CAVRTGYEQYF. DNA for the CDR3: TGTGCCGTCCGAACAGGCTACGAGCAGTACTTC. The chain links TRBV10-3 to TRBJ2-7, with a weak D call TRBD1 (5 bases). V was pared by 11 bases and J by 3 bases, with 11 bases between. The germline V gene has CDR1 ENHRY and CDR2 SYGVKD. The CDR3 totals 11 residues.

This clonotype appeared a few times. This chain connects TRBV2 to TRBJ2-3; 11 bases align to TRBD2. CDR1 and CDR2 from the germline V gene are SNHLY and FYNNEI. J lost 2 bases, V lost 5 bases, and 6 bases had no gene match. The CDR3 length is 16 residues. CDR3 DNA sequence: TGTGCCAGCAGTTCGGGACTAGCGGCCGTCACAGATACGCAGTATTTT. This gives the protein CASSSGLAAVTDTQYF. The full variable domain, its missing parts supplied by reference TRBV2 and TRBJ2-3, is EPEVTQTPSHQVTQMGQEVILRCVPISNHLYFYWYRQILGQKVEFLVSFYNNEISEKSEIFDDQFSVERPDGSNFTLKIRSTKLEDSAMYFCASSSGLAAVTDTQYFGPGTRLTVL.

The chain combines TRBV7-8 with TRBJ2-4; D gene ambiguous. The CDR3 sequence is 18 residues long. With 1 base removed from V and 4 bases from J, the gap between germline ends came to 20 bases. Germline values: CDR1 SGHVS, CDR2 FQNEAQ. CDR3: CASSLVPSDNDPKNIQYF. As DNA, the CDR3 is TGTGCCAGCAGCTTAGTTCCTAGTGATAACGATCCGAAAAACATTCAGTACTTC. Combining the CDR3 with reference TRBV7-8 and TRBJ2-4 gives the whole variable domain GAGVSQSPRYKVAKRGQDVALRCDPISGHVSLFWYQQALGQGPEFLTYFQNEAQLDKSGLPSDRFFAERPEGSVSTLKIQRTQQEDSAVYLCASSLVPSDNDPKNIQYFGAGTRLSVL.

The chain links TRBV5-1 to TRBJ2-1; no clear D gene. V gave up 4 bases and J gave up 1 base, with 15 bases separating them. This CDR3 spans 16 amino acids. Germline V gene lookup returns CDR1 SGHRS and CDR2 YFSETQ. The CDR3 loop reads CASSPLATLSYNEQFF. As DNA, the CDR3 is TGCGCCAGCAGCCCACTTGCCACCTTATCCTACAATGAGCAGTTCTTC.

This clonotype was counted only a few times. CDR3 coding DNA: TGTGCCTCCAAGAGGGGATCACAACGAGAGACCCAGTACTTC. Translating it yields CASKRGSQRETQYF. V gene TRBV6-1 combines with J gene TRBJ2-5; possibly TRBD1 or TRBD2 for D (5 bases each). CDR3 length: 14 residues. V gave up 11 bases and J gave up 4 bases, with 20 bases separating them. The germline CDR1 and CDR2 sequences are MNHNS and SASEGT.

The V call is TRBV11-2, the J call TRBJ1-4; D call uncertain. Trimming shortened V by 7 bases and J by 8 bases, and 11 bases separated the two germline ends. The CDR3 extends over 12 amino acids. The germline V gene encodes CDR1 SGHAT and CDR2 FQNNGV. The CDR3 DNA follows: TGTGCCAGCACTACTGGAGGCGAAAAACTGTTTTTT. Translated: CASTTGGEKLFF. The entire variable domain, with the rest obtained from reference TRBV11-2 and TRBJ1-4, is as follows: EAGVAQSPRYKIIEKRQSVAFWCNPISGHATLYWYQQILGQGPKLLIQFQNNGVVDDSQLPKDRFSAERLKGVDSTLKIQPAKLEDSAVYLCASTTGGEKLFFGSGTQLSVL.

The rearrangement joins TRBV5-4 to TRBJ2-3; TRBD2 agrees at 11 bases. Trimming at V came to 4 bases and at J to 8 bases, leaving 12 bases not matched to a gene. Per germline, CDR1 SGHNT and CDR2 YYREEE (reference sequence). There are 16 residues in the CDR3. The CDR3 DNA reads TGTGCCAGCAGCATTGGACTAGCGGGTGCAGAGGGTACGCAGTATTTT. It translates to CASSIGLAGAEGTQYF.

The rearrangement uses TRBV5-6 and TRBJ2-7, with TRBD1 identical over 8 bases. Germline V gene data show CDR1 as SGHDT and CDR2 as YYEEEE. This CDR3 has 15 residues. V lost 3 bases and J lost 5; bases outside the gene matches: 10. In DNA form, the CDR3 reads TGTGCCAGCAGCTCCCCGAGACAGGGGATGCACGAGCAGTACTTC. It codes for CASSSPRQGMHEQYF.

The V and J genes are TRBV27 and TRBJ1-6; tentatively, D is TRBD1 (5 bases). V dropped 8 bases and J dropped 4 bases, with 15 bases sitting between them. Germline CDR1 and CDR2: MNHEY and SMNVEV (reference sequence). The CDR3 runs to 15 residues. In DNA, the CDR3 is TGTGCCAGCGCCTTCGGCGGGACGTATAATTCACCCCTCCACTTT. Protein sequence: CASAFGGTYNSPLHF.

The chain links TRBV9 to TRBJ2-1, with D possibly matching TRBD1 (6 bases). CDR1 and CDR2 (germline): SGDLS, YYNGEE. The CDR3 consists of 14 residues. V gave up 0 bases and J gave up 5 bases, with 9 bases separating them. This chain's CDR3 is CASSVERGNNEQFF. CDR3 DNA sequence: TGTGCCAGCAGCGTAGAGAGGGGGAACAATGAGCAGTTCTTC.

Comments on this clonotype: The junction and the germline gene differ at one end; a read error may be behind it. The V gene is TRBV20-1, the J gene TRBJ2-2; TRBD1 agrees at 7 bases. The CDR3 has 16 residues. Germline lookup yields CDR1 DFQATT and CDR2 SNEGSKA (reference sequence). CDR3 protein: CCAGNDREGHTGELFF. The DNA for the CDR3 is TGCTGTGCAGGAAACGACAGGGAAGGGCACACCGGGGAGCTGTTTTTT.

This chain uses TRBV7-9 with TRBJ1-4; D call uncertain. Trimming removed 2 bases at V and 2 bases at J, with 9 bases between. Germline CDR1 SEHNR, CDR2 FQNEAQ (reference sequence). CDR3 length: 15 residues. CDR3: CASSLNGVTNEKLFF. The CDR3 region has the DNA TGTGCCAGCAGCTTAAACGGGGTTACTAATGAAAAACTGTTTTTT.

V usage is TRBV20-1 and J usage is TRBJ2-1; 7 bases match TRBD1. CDR1 and CDR2 from the germline V gene are DFQATT and SNEGSKA (reference sequence). There are 12 residues in the CDR3. J lost 4 bases, V lost 6 bases, and 3 bases had no gene match. For the CDR3, the DNA is TGCAGTGCCCCGGGACAGTACAATGAGCAGTTCTTC. The encoded protein is CSAPGQYNEQFF.

The table lists this clonotype with a few counts. V usage is TRBV15 and J usage is TRBJ2-7, with a possible D match to TRBD2 (5 bases). V lost 8 bases to trimming and J lost 3 bases, with 20 bases between them. The CDR3 is made up of 15 amino acids. Germline V gives CDR1 LNHNV, CDR2 YYDKDF (reference sequence). In DNA form, the CDR3 reads TGTGCCACCGGCGTAGACCCCGGAGGTCACTACGAGCAGTACTTC. This encodes CATGVDPGGHYEQYF. The full variable domain, rest sourced from reference TRBV15 and TRBJ2-7, is DAMVIQNPRYQVTQFGKPVTLSCSQTLNHNVMYWYQQKSSQAPKLLFHYYDKDFNNEADTPDNFQSRRPNTSFCFLDIRSPGLGDTAMYLCATGVDPGGHYEQYFGPGTRLTVT.

The J gene is TRBJ2-5, the V gene TRBV27; unclear D gene. Germline CDR1 MNHEY, CDR2 SMNVEV (reference sequence). V shed 3 bases and J shed 2 bases, with 10 bases lying between them. The CDR3 has 14 residues. In DNA form, the CDR3 reads TGTGCCAGCAGTTTCGGCAGCCAGCAAGAGACCCAGTACTTC. Translation gives CASSFGSQQETQYF.

This clonotype was seen a few times. The V and J genes are TRBV15 and TRBJ2-7; possible D gene TRBD1, 6 bases. Looked up from germline, CDR1 is LNHNV and CDR2 is YYDKDF (reference sequence). Trimming took off 0 bases at V and 0 bases at J, with 9 bases between the two ends. This CDR3 contains 15 residues. The CDR3 region has the DNA TGTGCCACCAGCAGAGAAACAGGGAACTCCTACGAGCAGTACTTC. Amino acid sequence: CATSRETGNSYEQYF.

This clonotype was found a few times. The rearrangement joins TRBV29-1 to TRBJ2-2, with 14 positions matching TRBD2. Germline CDR1 SQVTM, CDR2 ANQGSEA. The CDR3 loop spans 15 amino acids. V gave up 6 bases and J gave up 7 bases; unmatched junction bases: 7. CDR3 protein: CSVVQGTSGSGELFF. The CDR3 DNA is TGCAGCGTGGTCCAGGGGACTAGCGGGAGCGGGGAGCTGTTTTTT.

V usage is TRBV14 and J usage is TRBJ2-3; D is unclear. Germline V gene data show CDR1 as SGHDN and CDR2 as FVKESK. Between the trimmed V and J ends, which lost 3 bases and 6 bases, there was a span of 25 bases. The CDR3 loop spans 18 amino acids. DNA of the CDR3: TGTGCCAGCAGCCAGGTCACAAGATCCAGTTCCACCATGGATACGCAGTATTTT. Its translation is CASSQVTRSSSTMDTQYF. Complete variable domain (other parts from reference TRBV14 and TRBJ2-3): EAGVTQFPSHSVIEKGQTVTLRCDPISGHDNLYWYRRVMGKEIKFLLHFVKESKQDESGMPNNRFLAERTGGTYSTLKVQPAELEDSGVYFCASSQVTRSSSTMDTQYFGPGTRLTVL.

This clonotype was detected a few times. The V gene is TRBV6-2 or TRBV6-3, the J gene TRBJ2-7; D may be TRBD2 (6 bases). The CDR3 totals 13 residues. Germline loops: CDR1 MNHEY, CDR2 SVGEGT. V dropped 8 bases and J dropped 2 bases, with 13 bases sitting between them. This CDR3 is CASSRGSPYEQYF. Written as DNA, the CDR3 is TGTGCCAGCTCACGGGGGAGTCCCTACGAGCAGTACTTC.

The gene calls are TRBV7-3 and TRBJ2-5; D remains unclear. The CDR3 contains 14 residues. Trimming removed 4 bases at V and 2 bases at J, with 11 bases between. Germline V gives CDR1 SGHTA, CDR2 FQGTGA. CDR3 residues: CASSSPETQETQYF. The CDR3 DNA reads as TGTGCCAGCAGCTCGCCCGAAACTCAAGAGACCCAGTACTTC.

This clonotype was seen more than once but under ten times. The chain recombines TRBV5-6 with TRBJ2-5; maybe TRBD1 (5 bases). CDR1 is SGHDT and CDR2 is YYEEEE in the germline V gene. With 0 bases removed from V and 3 bases from J, the gap between germline ends came to 9 bases. The CDR3 loop spans 14 amino acids. The CDR3 loop reads CASSLDAGKETQYF. CDR3 bases: TGTGCCAGCAGCTTGGACGCAGGGAAAGAGACCCAGTACTTC.

This clonotype was detected only a few times. The chain couples TRBV5-6 to TRBJ2-7; no reliable D call. V was trimmed by 0 bases and J by 4 bases, leaving 14 bases between them. Germline V gene sequence: CDR1 SGHDT, CDR2 YYEEEE. The CDR3 is 15 residues long. This CDR3 is CASSLGRRNGYEQYF. The CDR3 region has the DNA TGTGCCAGCAGCTTGGGCAGAAGGAACGGGTACGAGCAGTACTTC. Drawing the rest from reference TRBV5-6 and TRBJ2-7, the complete variable domain is DAGVTQSPTHLIKTRGQQVTLRCSPKSGHDTVSWYQQALGQGPQFIFQYYEEEERQRGNFPDRFSGHQFPNYSSELNVNALLLGDSALYLCASSLGRRNGYEQYFGPGTRLTVT.

Only a few counts were recorded for this clonotype. V gene TRBV20-1 combines with J gene TRBJ2-7; 7 bases agree with TRBD2. From germline, CDR1 is DFQATT and CDR2 SNEGSKA (reference sequence). The length of the CDR3 is 13 residues. V gave up 6 bases and J gave up 5 bases; unmatched junction bases: 10. The CDR3 coding sequence is TGCAGTGCGACTGGACTAGGGAACAACGAGCAGTACTTC. This encodes CSATGLGNNEQYF.

This clonotype was seen more than once but under ten times. The chain combines TRBV20-1 with TRBJ2-7; 8 bases map to TRBD2. The CDR3 has 17 residues. Germline loops: CDR1 DFQATT, CDR2 SNEGSKA (reference sequence). After removal of 3 bases from V and 4 bases from J, the junction contained 17 bases not matched to a gene. The CDR3 nucleotides are TGCAGTGCTAGCGCCGGGACTAGTACCCCCCTTAGGTACGAGCAGTACTTC. It yields the protein CSASAGTSTPLRYEQYF.

The V call is TRBV3-1, the J call TRBJ2-3, with D tentatively TRBD2 (8 bases). Germline values: CDR1 LGHDT, CDR2 YNNKEL (reference sequence). The CDR3 is made up of 16 amino acids. With 4 bases removed from V and 4 bases from J, the gap between germline ends came to 18 bases. CDR3 coding DNA: TGTGCCAGCAGCCCCCCGGGAGGGAGGGGGCCAGATACGCAGTATTTT. As protein: CASSPPGGRGPDTQYF.

In this sample, this clonotype turned up a few times. The chain joins TRBV5-5 to TRBJ1-5; no firm D call. Germline assignment: CDR1 SGHKS and CDR2 YYEKEE (reference sequence). V shed 3 bases and J shed 1 base, with 8 bases lying between them. The CDR3 has 14 amino acids. The CDR3 DNA reads TGTGCCAGCAGCTGGGCCGAGAGCAATCAGCCCCAGCATTTT. It is translated as CASSWAESNQPQHF.

Turning to this clonotype: Compared with germline, one end of the junction differs, possibly owing to a read error. The chain recombines TRBV28 with TRBJ2-3; TRBD1 matches 10 bases. This CDR3 has 12 amino acids. Germline CDR1 is MDHEN and CDR2 is SYDVKM. The CDR3 loop is CASSRRQGAPVF. As DNA, the CDR3 is TGTGCCAGCAGCCGTCGACAGGGGGCCCCGGTTTTT. Drawing the rest from reference TRBV28 and TRBJ2-3, the complete variable domain is DVKVTQSSRYLVKRTGEKVFLECVQDMDHENMFWYRQDPGLGLRLIYFSYDVKMKEKGDIPEGYSVSREKKERFSLILESASTNQTSMYLCASSRRQGAPVFGPGTRLTVL.

The chain couples TRBV3-1 to TRBJ1-1, with 10 bases lining up with TRBD1. Trimming took 4 bases from V and 5 from J; bases not matched to a gene: 7. The CDR3 runs 15 residues. Germline CDR1 reads LGHDT; CDR2 reads YNNKEL (reference sequence). The CDR3 nucleotides read TGTGCCAGCAGCCCCTCGGGACAGGGGTATACTGAAGCTTTCTTT. As protein: CASSPSGQGYTEAFF.

As DNA, the CDR3 is TGTGCCAGCAGCTTGGAGAAGGACCACGAGCAGTACTTC. Residues: CASSLEKDHEQYF. The rearrangement uses TRBV7-3 and TRBJ2-7; D is uncertain. Germline-derived CDR1 and CDR2 are SGHTA and FQGTGA. Trimming left V 3 bases short and J 5 bases short, with 11 bases between. The CDR3 is made up of 13 amino acids.